The entry below describes one T cell receptor (beta chain). This receptor's antigen is unknown. There are no base qualities to consult, and no much larger clone falls within one base. The data were obtained in a study of blood T cell repertoires in COVID-19 (dated by TCRdb to the early 2020s). Looking at the study overall: Samples from collaborators originated in the United States, Italy and Spain and spanned both the acute and convalescent phases of COVID-19. The material from the prospective study consisted of cDNA or gDNA derived from T cells, B-cell-depleted T cells, or PBMCs. Deeply sampled blood TCRbeta repertoires from subjects exposed to, actively infected with, or recovered from COVID-19 were included in the dataset. The repertoires were released in a freely available public database intended as a resource for research on the immune response to SARS-CoV-2. Samples came from the ongoing ImmuneRACE study (first 160 participants) plus 1,254 subjects from 6 global collaborators. Sample metadata almost always included a de-identified subject ID, COVID-19 status, age in years and sex. Where HLA class I and class II types were available, the types were taken from metadata supplied by the sample provider, not from assay-based typing.

TCRbeta CDR3 regions were amplified from genomic DNA using the immunoSEQ Assay, a bias-controlled multiplex PCR. As for the authors' bioinformatics: Nucleated cell counts per sample were estimated from amplification of reference gene primers within the assay. To quantify the absolute abundance of each unique TCRbeta CDR3 rearrangement, sequence reads were collapsed and filtered. For each sample, productive Simpson clonality was calculated as the square root of Simpson's diversity index across productive rearrangements. TCRdb holds this immuneACCESS table with in-frame rearrangements only. Some clones are missing; in checked studies, unresolved V genes explain under half, and the rest has no known cause. The V and J calls and clone size come from that table; D and trimming were worked out from the DNA. This sample lists fewer than 500,000 clones; about 90% were detected once. The ten largest make up roughly 0.7% of the sample.

Participants in the prospective study were aged about 18 to 95 years, lived in 24 United States geographic areas, and enrolled through a virtual design. To assign participants to cohorts, the prospective study relied on clinical history that participants themselves reported in a screening survey and a study questionnaire. ImmuneRACE Cohort 3 recovered participants were defined by two consecutive negative NP/OP PCR tests, healthcare professional clearance, or symptom resolution. In the prospective study, mobile phlebotomists collected whole blood, serum and a nasopharyngeal or oropharyngeal swab from each participant. Participants in the prospective study had the option to provide additional blood draws and questionnaires over a roughly 2-month period. Prospective study blood samples were shipped either frozen or at room temperature before DNA extraction. Summary of the overall study and its limitations: How much clinical and demographic metadata was included differed by source and by participant, and the metadata was provided uncurated.

Sample: PBMCs or T cells enriched from blood (not recorded which). The sequence derives from a woman in her late teens or twenties who had recovered from COVID-19.

CDR3 reads: CSASLRSGTDTQYF. In nucleotides, the sequence is TGCAGTGCTAGTTTAAGGAGCGGCACAGATACGCAGTATTTT. Recombination joined TRBV20-1 with TRBJ2-3; the D gene is not confidently resolved. From cysteine to phenylalanine, the CDR3 is 14 amino acids long. The entry retains the CDR3 DNA only, 42 bases that are in frame from base 1. V was cut back by 3 bases and J by 1 base, leaving a gap of 11 bases between them. CDR1 and CDR2, per the germline V gene (reference sequence), are DFQATT and SNEGSKA.